This TCR beta chain was captured in a study of blood T cell repertoires in COVID-19. On the study more broadly: Acute-phase and convalescent COVID-19 samples originated in the United States, Italy and Spain.

In the original analysis: Reference gene primer amplification gave nucleated cell count estimates. Profiling relied on immunoSEQ multiplex PCR, and the TCRdb table lists in-frame clones only, not all of them. Clone size and the V and J calls come from that table; the DNA yielded D and trimming. The sample lists fewer than 300,000 clones; 83% were seen once. This CDR3 is 16 amino acids long. The V gene end was trimmed by 5 bases and the J gene end by 5 bases; junction bases not matched to a gene: 9. Germline values: CDR1 LNHDA, CDR2 SQIVND (reference sequence). The sample consisted of peripheral blood. The sequence derives from a woman in her forties or fifties who had recovered from COVID-19. The chain combines TRBV19 with TRBJ1-5, with 10 nucleotides matching TRBD1. CDR3 bases: TGTGCCAGTAGTGCCCGGGACAGGGGTTTTGATCAGCCCCAGCATTTT. It specifies CASSARDRGFDQPQHF.